Described below is a single TCR beta chain sequence and its context. Its antigen is unknown. No qualities accompany the bases; no much larger clone lies one base away. TCRbeta CDR3 regions were amplified from genomic DNA using the immunoSEQ Assay, a bias-controlled multiplex PCR. The study's own analysis went as follows. Nucleated cell counts per sample were estimated from amplification of reference gene primers within the assay. To quantify the absolute abundance of each unique TCRbeta CDR3 rearrangement, sequence reads were collapsed and filtered. For each sample, productive Simpson clonality was calculated by taking the square root of Simpson's diversity index across productive rearrangements. The clones in this table, taken by TCRdb from immuneACCESS, are in-frame only. Not every clone is retained; where verified, under half of the shortfall comes from an unresolved V gene, and the cause of the rest is unknown. The V and J calls and clone size come from that table; D and trimming were worked out from the DNA. The sample contains under 50,000 clones, around 82% of them found a single time. The ten most abundant clones make up roughly 7% of the sample.

Looking up the germline V gene yields CDR1 MNHEY and CDR2 SVGAGI. The CDR3 runs 14 residues from the cysteine to the phenylalanine. Of all the DNA, just the CDR3 is kept, 42 bases in frame from base 1. V is trimmed back by 6 bases and J by 5 bases, and the junction contains 9 bases that no gene match accounts for. This sample is part of a study of blood T cell repertoires in COVID-19 (dated by TCRdb to the early 2020s). General notes on the study: Samples covering the acute and convalescent phases of COVID-19 were provided by collaborators in the United States, Italy and Spain. The dataset comprised deeply sampled blood TCRbeta repertoires from subjects exposed to, actively infected with, or recovered from COVID-19. The samples were drawn from two sources: the first 160 participants of the ongoing ImmuneRACE study, and approximately 1,300 subjects contributed by 6 global collaborators. The repertoires were made available in a free public database intended to serve as a resource for research on the immune response to SARS-CoV-2. The prospective study material was composed of cDNA or gDNA derived from T cells, B-cell-depleted T cells, or PBMCs. Where available, HLA class I and class II types were obtained from metadata supplied by the sample provider rather than from assay-based typing. The sample metadata nearly always contained a de-identified subject ID, COVID-19 status, age in years and sex. On the study overall, not on this receptor specifically: The quantity of clinical and demographic metadata differed by source and by participant and was supplied without curation.

The collaborating institutions used their own protocols to collect whole blood in K2EDTA tubes. For TCRbeta analysis, collaborators shipped samples as frozen whole blood, isolated PBMCs, or DNA extracted from either of those sample types. This chain joins TRBV6-5 to TRBJ2-7; TRBD1 fits 8 bases in the junction. The receptor was isolated from a man aged 35 to 55 with acute or convalescent COVID-19. The specimen sequenced was peripheral blood. The CDR3 region reads CASSSRQGRHEQYF. The nucleotide sequence reads TGTGCCAGCAGCTCACGACAGGGGAGGCACGAGCAGTACTTC.